The TCR beta chain under discussion was sequenced for a study of beta chain features in type 1 diabetes. Concerning this clone itself: What it binds is not known.

Findings and limits, study-wide: TCRB CDR3s from Type 1 diabetes patients were moderately but significantly shorter in all four CD4+ subsets.

A CD45RO/CCR7/CD25/CD127/CD95/CD27 panel sorted naive, central memory, regulatory and stem cell-like memory CD4+ cells. CDR1 is MDHEN, CDR2 SYDVKM, per germline. Between the trimmed V and J ends, which lost 1 base and 2 bases, there was a span of 8 bases. The CDR3 has 14 amino acids. The authors reverse transcribed all of the isolated RNA, so sequencing captured expressed TCRB transcripts. Sequencing was performed with immunoSEQ multiplex PCR; in TCRdb, only in-frame clones are kept and a portion is missing. The top ten hold 0.028% of the sample, which has roughly 260,000 clones, around 21% seen once.

Sequencing input: naive CD4+ T cells from blood. This sequence joins TRBV28 and TRBJ2-5; the D is unclear. This receptor was identified in a woman in her thirties or forties with type 1 diabetes. The CDR3 protein is CASSLSQAQETQYF. The CDR3 DNA reads as TGTGCCAGCAGTTTATCCCAGGCTCAAGAGACCCAGTACTTC.